This entry describes one T cell receptor beta chain. This record belongs to a study of shared clonotypes between healthy human individuals. Study details: A donor's plate count was three for CD4 naive and three for CD4 memory; CD8 naive had two and CD8 memory one.

It was CD45RO-negative cells, positively selected for CCR7, that made up naive CD8 cells, with terminally differentiated effector memory CD45RA+ cells excluded. Germline CDR1 MGHRA, CDR2 YSYEKL. This CDR3 comprises 18 residues. Trimming removed 4 bases from V and 7 bases from J; junction bases left unmatched: 18. Generated by immunoSEQ multiplex PCR, the TCRdb table keeps only in-frame clones and is missing some. Of around 610,000 clones in the sample, around 96% were seen once. The origin of this receptor is a young woman in good health. The genes are TRBV4-1 and TRBJ2-1; 8 bases are shared with TRBD1. The sequencing sample was made of naive CD8+ T cells sorted from blood. CDR3 region: CASSPRTIQGDFVNEQFF. The DNA of the CDR3 is TGCGCCAGCAGCCCCCGGACCATACAGGGGGATTTTGTAAATGAGCAGTTCTTC.